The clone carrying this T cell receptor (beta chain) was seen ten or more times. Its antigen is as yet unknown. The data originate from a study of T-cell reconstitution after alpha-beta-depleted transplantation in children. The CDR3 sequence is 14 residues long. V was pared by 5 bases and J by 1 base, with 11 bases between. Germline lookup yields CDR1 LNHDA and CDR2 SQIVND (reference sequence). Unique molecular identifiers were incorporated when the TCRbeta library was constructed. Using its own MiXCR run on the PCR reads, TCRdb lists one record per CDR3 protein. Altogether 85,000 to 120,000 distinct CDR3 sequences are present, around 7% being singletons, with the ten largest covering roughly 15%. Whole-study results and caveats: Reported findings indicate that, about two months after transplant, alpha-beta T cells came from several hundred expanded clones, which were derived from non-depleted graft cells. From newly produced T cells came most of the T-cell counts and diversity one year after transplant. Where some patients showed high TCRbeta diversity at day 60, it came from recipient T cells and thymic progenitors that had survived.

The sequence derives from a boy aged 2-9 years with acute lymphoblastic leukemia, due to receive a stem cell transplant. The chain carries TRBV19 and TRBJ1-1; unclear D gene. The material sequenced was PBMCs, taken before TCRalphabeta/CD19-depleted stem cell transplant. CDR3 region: CASSQRGKNTEAFF. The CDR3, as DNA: TGTGCCAGTAGTCAGCGGGGTAAGAACACTGAAGCTTTCTTT.